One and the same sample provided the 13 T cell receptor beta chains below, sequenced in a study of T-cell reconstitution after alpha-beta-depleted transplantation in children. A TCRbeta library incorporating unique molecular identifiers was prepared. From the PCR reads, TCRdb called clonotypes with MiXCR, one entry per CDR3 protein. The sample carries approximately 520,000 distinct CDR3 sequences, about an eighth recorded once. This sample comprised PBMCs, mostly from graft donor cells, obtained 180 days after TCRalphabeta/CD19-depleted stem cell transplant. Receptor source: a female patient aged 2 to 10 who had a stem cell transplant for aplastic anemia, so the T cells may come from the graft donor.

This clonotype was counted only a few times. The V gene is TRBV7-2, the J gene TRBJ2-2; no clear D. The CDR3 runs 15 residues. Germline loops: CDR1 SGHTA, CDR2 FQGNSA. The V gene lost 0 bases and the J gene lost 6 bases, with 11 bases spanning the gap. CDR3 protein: CASSLALTPAGELFF. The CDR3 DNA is TGTGCCAGCAGCTTAGCGCTAACTCCCGCCGGGGAGCTGTTTTTT. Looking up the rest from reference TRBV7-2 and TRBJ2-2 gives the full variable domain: GAGVSQSPSNKVTEKGKDVELRCDPISGHTALYWYRQSLGQGLEFLIYFQGNSAPDKSGLPSDRFSAERTGGSVSTLTIQRTQQEDSAVYLCASSLALTPAGELFFGEGSRLTVL.

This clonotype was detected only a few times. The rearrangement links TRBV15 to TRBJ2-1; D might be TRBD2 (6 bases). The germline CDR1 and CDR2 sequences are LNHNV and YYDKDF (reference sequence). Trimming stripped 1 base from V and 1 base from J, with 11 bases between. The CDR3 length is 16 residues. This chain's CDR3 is CATSRVTGGSYNEQFF. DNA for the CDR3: TGTGCCACCAGCAGAGTGACCGGGGGTTCCTACAATGAGCAGTTCTTC.

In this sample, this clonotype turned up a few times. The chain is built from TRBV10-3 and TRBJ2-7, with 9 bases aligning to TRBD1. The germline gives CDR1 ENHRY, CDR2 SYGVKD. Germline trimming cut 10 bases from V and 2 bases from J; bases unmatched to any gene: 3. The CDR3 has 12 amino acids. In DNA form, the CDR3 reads TGTGCCACCGGGGACAGGGCCTACGAGCAGTACTTC. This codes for CATGDRAYEQYF.

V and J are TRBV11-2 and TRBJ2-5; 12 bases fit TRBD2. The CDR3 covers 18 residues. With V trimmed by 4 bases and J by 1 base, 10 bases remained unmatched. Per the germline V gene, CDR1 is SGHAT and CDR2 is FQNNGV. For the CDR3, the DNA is TGTGCCAGCAGCTCCCACCAACTAGCGGGGGGCTTCCAAGAGACCCAGTACTTC. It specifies CASSSHQLAGGFQETQYF.

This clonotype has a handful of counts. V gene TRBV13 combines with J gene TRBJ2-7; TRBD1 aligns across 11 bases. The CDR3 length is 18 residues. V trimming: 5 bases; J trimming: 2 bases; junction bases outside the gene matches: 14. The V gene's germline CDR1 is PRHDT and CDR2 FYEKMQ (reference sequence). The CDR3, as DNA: TGTGCCAGCAGCCAGACCGGACAGGGGGCCGTCGGGACCTACGAGCAGTACTTC. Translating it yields CASSQTGQGAVGTYEQYF.

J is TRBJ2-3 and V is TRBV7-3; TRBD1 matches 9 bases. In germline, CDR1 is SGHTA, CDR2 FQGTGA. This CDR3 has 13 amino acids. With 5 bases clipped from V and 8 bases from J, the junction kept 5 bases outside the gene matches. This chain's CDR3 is CASSLATGGTQYF. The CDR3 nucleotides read TGTGCCAGCAGCCTAGCGACAGGGGGTACGCAGTATTTT.

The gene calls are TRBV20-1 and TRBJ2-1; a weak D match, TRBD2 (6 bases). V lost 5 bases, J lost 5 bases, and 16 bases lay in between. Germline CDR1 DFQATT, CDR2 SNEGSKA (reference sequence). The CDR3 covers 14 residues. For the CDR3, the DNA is TGCAGTGCTGGGGACTGGCTCCATGACAATGAGCAGTTCTTC. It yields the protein CSAGDWLHDNEQFF.

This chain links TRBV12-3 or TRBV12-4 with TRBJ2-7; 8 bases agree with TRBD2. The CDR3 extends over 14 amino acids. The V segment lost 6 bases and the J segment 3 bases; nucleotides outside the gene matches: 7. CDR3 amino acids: CASSDPGLVYEQYF. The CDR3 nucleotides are TGTGCCAGCAGCGACCCGGGACTAGTCTACGAGCAGTACTTC.

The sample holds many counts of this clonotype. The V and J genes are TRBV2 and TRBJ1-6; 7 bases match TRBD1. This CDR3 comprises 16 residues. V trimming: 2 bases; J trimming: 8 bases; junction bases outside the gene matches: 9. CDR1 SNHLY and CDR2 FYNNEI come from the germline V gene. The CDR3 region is CASSERPGGGDSPLHF. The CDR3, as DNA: TGTGCCAGCAGTGAACGCCCAGGGGGGGGCGATTCACCCCTCCACTTT.

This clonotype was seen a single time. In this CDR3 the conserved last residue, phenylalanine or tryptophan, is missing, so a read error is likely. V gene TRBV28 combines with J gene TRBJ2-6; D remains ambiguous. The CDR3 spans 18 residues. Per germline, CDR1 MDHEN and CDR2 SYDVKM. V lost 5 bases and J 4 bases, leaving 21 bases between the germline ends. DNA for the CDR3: TGTGCCAGCAGTCGCTCCGGGCATCCCCCGGCCGGGGCCAACGTCCTGACTTTG. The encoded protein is CASSRSGHPPAGANVLTL.

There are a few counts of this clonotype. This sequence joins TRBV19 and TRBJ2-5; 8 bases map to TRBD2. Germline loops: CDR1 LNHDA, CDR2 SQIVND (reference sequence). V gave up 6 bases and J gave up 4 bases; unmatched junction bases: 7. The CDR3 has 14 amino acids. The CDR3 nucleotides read TGTGCCAGTAGGTCCAGCGGGGGTGGAGAGACCCAGTACTTC. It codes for CASRSSGGGETQYF.

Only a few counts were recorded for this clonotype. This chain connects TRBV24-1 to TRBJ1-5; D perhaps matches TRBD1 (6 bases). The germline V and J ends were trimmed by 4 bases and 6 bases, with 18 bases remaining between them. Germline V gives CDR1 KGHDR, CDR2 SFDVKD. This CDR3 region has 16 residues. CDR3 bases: TGTGCCACCAGTGACTCGGGGAGAGGGGGTCGTCAGCCCCAGCATTTT. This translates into CATSDSGRGGRQPQHF.

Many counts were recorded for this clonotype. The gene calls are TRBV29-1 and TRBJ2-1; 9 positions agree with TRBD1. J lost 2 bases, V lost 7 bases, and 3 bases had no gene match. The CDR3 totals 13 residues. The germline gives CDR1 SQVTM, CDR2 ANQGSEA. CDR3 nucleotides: TGCAGCGGATGGACAGGGGCCTACAATGAGCAGTTCTTC. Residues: CSGWTGAYNEQFF.